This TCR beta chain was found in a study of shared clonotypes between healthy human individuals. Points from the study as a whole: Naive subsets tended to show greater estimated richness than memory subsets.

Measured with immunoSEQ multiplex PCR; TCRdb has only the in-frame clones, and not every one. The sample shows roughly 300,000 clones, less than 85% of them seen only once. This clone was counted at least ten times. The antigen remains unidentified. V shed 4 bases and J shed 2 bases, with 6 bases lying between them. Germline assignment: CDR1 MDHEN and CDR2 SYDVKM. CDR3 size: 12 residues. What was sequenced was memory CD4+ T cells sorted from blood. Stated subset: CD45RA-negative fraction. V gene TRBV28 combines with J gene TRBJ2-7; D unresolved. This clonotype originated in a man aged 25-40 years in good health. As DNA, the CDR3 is TGTGCCAGCAGTTACAGAACCTACGAGCAGTACTTC. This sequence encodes CASSYRTYEQYF.